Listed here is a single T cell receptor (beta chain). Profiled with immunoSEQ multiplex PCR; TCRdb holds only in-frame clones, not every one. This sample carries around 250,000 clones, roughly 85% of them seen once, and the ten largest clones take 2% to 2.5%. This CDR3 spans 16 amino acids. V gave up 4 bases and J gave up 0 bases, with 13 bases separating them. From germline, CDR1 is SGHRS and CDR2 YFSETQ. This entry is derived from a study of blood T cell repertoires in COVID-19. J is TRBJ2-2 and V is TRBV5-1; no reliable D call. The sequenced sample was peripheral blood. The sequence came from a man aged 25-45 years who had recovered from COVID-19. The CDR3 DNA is TGCGCCAGCAGCCTACGACTCTCAGCGAACACCGGGGAGCTGTTTTTT. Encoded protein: CASSLRLSANTGELFF.